The clone carrying this T cell receptor beta chain appeared a few times. The entry originates in a study of long-term antiretroviral therapy in people with HIV. Study at large: It was about a decade before the 2015 immediate-ART recommendation that the earliest samples were taken.

CDR3 length: 16 residues. With V trimmed by 3 bases and J by 2 bases, 10 bases remained unmatched. Per germline, CDR1 SGHDT and CDR2 YYEEEE. The libraries were made with immunoSEQ v3.0 at survey level. The method was immunoSEQ multiplex PCR; TCRdb's version includes in-frame clones alone and lacks a portion of them. This sample carries about 30,000 clones, 80% to 90% of them seen once, and the ten largest clones take roughly 9.5%. The J gene is TRBJ2-7, the V gene TRBV5-6; TRBD1 matches at 8 bases. This sequence was found in a man in his forties with HIV. Sequenced here: unsorted PBMCs, sampled 3 years after starting antiretroviral therapy. DNA of the CDR3: TGTGCCAGCAGCTCCTTTGGACAGGGTTCTGCCTACGAGCAGTACTTC. This gives the protein CASSSFGQGSAYEQYF.